This T cell receptor beta chain was sequenced for a study of CD8 T cells in ankylosing spondylitis. Study-wide findings and caveats: A TCR beta motif of about eight highly homologous variants appeared characteristic of ankylosing spondylitis blood.

MiXCR, run by TCRdb on the 5' RACE reads, gives a single entry per CDR3 protein. The top ten clones hold more than 13% of a sample with about 210,000 distinct CDR3 sequences, around 7.9% of them seen once. This clonotype has a count of ten or more. The antigen remains unidentified. The CDR3 runs 13 residues. Germline values: CDR1 MGHDK, CDR2 SYGVNS. V dropped 5 bases and J dropped 2 bases, with 10 bases sitting between them. The chain uses TRBV25-1 and TRBJ2-7, with D tentatively TRBD1 (6 bases). The receptor was derived from a male donor with ankylosing spondylitis. What was sequenced was blood, either unsorted or a sorted T cell fraction (not recorded which). The CDR3 here is CASSWDMTYEQYF. The CDR3 DNA reads as TGTGCCAGCAGTTGGGACATGACCTACGAGCAGTACTTC.